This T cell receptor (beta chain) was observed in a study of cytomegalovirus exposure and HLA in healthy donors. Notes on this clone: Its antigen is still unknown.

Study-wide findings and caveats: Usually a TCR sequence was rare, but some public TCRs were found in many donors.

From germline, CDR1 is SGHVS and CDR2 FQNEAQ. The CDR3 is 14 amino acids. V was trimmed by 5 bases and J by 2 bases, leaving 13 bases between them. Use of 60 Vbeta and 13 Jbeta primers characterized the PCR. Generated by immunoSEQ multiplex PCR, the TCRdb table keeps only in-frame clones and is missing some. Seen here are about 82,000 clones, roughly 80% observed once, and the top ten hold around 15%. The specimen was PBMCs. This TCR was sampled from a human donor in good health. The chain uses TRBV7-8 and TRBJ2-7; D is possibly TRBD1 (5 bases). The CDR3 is CASSPPRVTYEQYF. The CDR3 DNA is TGTGCCAGCAGCCCCCCCAGGGTGACCTACGAGCAGTACTTC.